A single sample is the source of the 3 T cell receptor beta chains below, sequenced in a study of blood T cell repertoires in COVID-19. Only in-frame clones appear in the TCRdb table, and some are missing; sequencing was by immunoSEQ multiplex PCR. This table has some 260,000 clones, around 90% appearing once. Material: peripheral blood. The receptors stem from a man between 18 and 35 years old with active or convalescent COVID-19.

This CDR3 is CASSQWTQNYGYTF. As DNA, the CDR3 is TGTGCCAGCAGCCAATGGACTCAAAACTATGGCTACACCTTC. The chain uses TRBV3-1 (or the pseudogene TRBV3-2) and TRBJ1-2; the D is unclear. V lost 2 bases and J lost 2, with 9 bases in between. The CDR3 is 14 amino acids. Germline V lookup: CDR1 LGHDT, CDR2 YNNKEL (reference sequence).

The rearrangement uses TRBV7-3 and TRBJ2-7, with TRBD2 matching 11 bases. CDR1 and CDR2 (germline): SGHTA, FQGTGA. The CDR3 is 15 residues long. V lost 5 bases, J lost 2 bases, and 5 bases stayed unmatched. The CDR3 DNA sequence: TGTGCCAGCAGCCCGGATAGCGGGAGGGCCTACGAGCAGTACTTC. Protein: CASSPDSGRAYEQYF.

The rearrangement uses TRBV6-2 or TRBV6-3 and TRBJ2-7, with D possibly matching TRBD1 (6 bases). V shed 6 bases and J shed 4 bases, with 19 bases lying between them. CDR3 length equals 15 residues. CDR1 MNHEY and CDR2 SVGEGT come from the germline V gene. The CDR3 coding sequence is TGTGCCAGCAGCGAACCTCGGGACACTGGATACGAGCAGTACTTC. Its translation is CASSEPRDTGYEQYF.